Listed below are T cell receptor beta chains from one sample, sequenced in a study of T-cell reconstitution after alpha-beta-depleted transplantation in children. TCRdb called the PCR reads again in MiXCR, with one record for every CDR3 protein. The data show around 270,000 distinct CDR3 sequences, with around a tenth seen just once and less than 8% held by the top ten. Specimen: PBMCs, collected before TCRalphabeta/CD19-depleted stem cell transplant. The receptors stem from a boy younger than two with acute myeloid leukemia, due to receive a stem cell transplant. Each CDR3 is given with its conserved first and last residue. D genes are given only for firm matches. The size field is filled for only some rows; it gives once, few, many or a size class.

clone size	CDR3 length	D gene	V gene	J gene	CDR3 DNA	CDR3 protein
NA	16	TRBD2	TRBV5-4	TRBJ2-1	TGTGCCAGCAAACCTGGAGGGACTAGCTCCACAGGGGAGCAGTTCTTC	CASKPGGTSSTGEQFF
few	12	NA	TRBV20-1	TRBJ2-1	TGCAGTGCTAGTGCCACCTGGGGGCCCCAGTTCTTC	CSASATWGPQFF
many	13	NA	TRBV12-5	TRBJ2-7	TGTGCTAGTGGTTTAGGGGATTCCTACGAGCAGTACTTC	CASGLGDSYEQYF
few	16	TRBD2	TRBV6-1	TRBJ2-1	TGTGCCAGCAGACCGGGACTAGCGGGAGGGAAGGATGAGCAGTTCTTC	CASRPGLAGGKDEQFF
many	19	TRBD2	TRBV11-1	TRBJ2-1	TGTGCCAGCAGCTTAGAAAGGGCTAGCGGGAGGACTACCTACAATGAGCAGTTCTTC	CASSLERASGRTTYNEQFF
few	15	NA	TRBV25-1	TRBJ1-3	TGTGCCAGCAGTGAGACAGCCGTCTCTGGAAACACCATATATTTT	CASSETAVSGNTIYF
many	15	TRBD2	TRBV7-9	TRBJ2-3	TGTGCCAGCAGCTCCGTAGCGGGAGCCACAGATACGCAGTATTTT	CASSSVAGATDTQYF
many	13	NA	TRBV20-1	TRBJ2-4	TGCAGTGCAAGGGGTAGAGCCAAAAACATTCAGTACTTC	CSARGRAKNIQYF
many	16	NA	TRBV20-1	TRBJ1-4	TGCAGTGCTAGAGATCCATCGCGACAGGTTCGTGAAAAACTGTTTTTT	CSARDPSRQVREKLFF
NA	13	NA	TRBV7-2	TRBJ2-1	TGTGCCAGCAGCTTTGTCGCGCTTAATGAGCAGTTCTTC	CASSFVALNEQFF
many	13	NA	TRBV4-2	TRBJ1-2	TGTGCCAGCAGCCAAACGGGGTACGGGGGCTACACCTTC	CASSQTGYGGYTF
many	15	NA	TRBV7-9	TRBJ1-5	TGTGCCAGCAGCTTCGGGCCTCCCTTAAATCAGCCCCAGCATTTT	CASSFGPPLNQPQHF
few	13	NA	TRBV2	TRBJ2-1	TGTGCCAGTGCACATTCAAGAGACAATGAGCAGTTCTTC	CASAHSRDNEQFF
few	13	NA	TRBV5-1	TRBJ2-2	TGCGCCAGCAGCTGGGGGGTGAACACCGAGCTGTTTTTT	CASSWGVNTELFF
many	16	TRBD1	TRBV6-5	TRBJ2-3	TGTGCCAGCAGTTACTCGGGCAGGGGGTACACAGATACGCAGTATTTT	CASSYSGRGYTDTQYF
many	14	NA	TRBV25-1	TRBJ2-7	TGTGCCAGCAGTGAGTACTTTCCCTCCTACGAGCAGTACTTC	CASSEYFPSYEQYF
few	13	TRBD1	TRBV7-2	TRBJ1-6	TGTGCCAGCAGCAACCGGGACAGGGCCTTCCTCCACTTT	CASSNRDRAFLHF
few	15	NA	TRBV7-8	TRBJ1-5	TGTGCCAGCAGCCCTGCCCGGGGGGCCGGTCAGCCCCAGCATTTT	CASSPARGAGQPQHF
many	15	TRBD1	TRBV5-1	TRBJ1-6	TGCGCCAGCAGCTTGCTGACAGGGAAGGATTCACCCCTCCACTTT	CASSLLTGKDSPLHF
NA	15	TRBD1	TRBV7-3	TRBJ2-7	TGTGCCAGCAGCTCTACCGGGACAGAGGGAGACGAGCAGTACTTC	CASSSTGTEGDEQYF
many	13	NA	TRBV7-2	TRBJ1-6	TGTGCCAGCAGCTTAGTTAGCGGGAAACCCCTCCACTTT	CASSLVSGKPLHF
many	19	NA	TRBV3-1	TRBJ2-3	TGTGCCAGCAGCCAAAGGACTGCCGCCCCTAGTTCCAGCACAGATACGCAGTATTTT	CASSQRTAAPSSSTDTQYF
few	13	NA	TRBV15	TRBJ2-7	TGTGCCACCAGCAGAGCGGCAGGTGGCGAGCAGTACTTC	CATSRAAGGEQYF
few	15	NA	TRBV7-2	TRBJ1-1	TGTGCCAGCAGCTTAGGAGGGACGGCCTACACTGAAGCTTTCTTT	CASSLGGTAYTEAFF
many	14	TRBD1	TRBV12-3/TRBV12-4	TRBJ1-2	TGTGCCAGCAGTTTAGTCGGGACAGGGATTGGCTACACCTTC	CASSLVGTGIGYTF
few	15	TRBD2	TRBV7-3	TRBJ2-7	TGTGCCAGCAGCTTAATTGCGGGAGAAACCTACGAGCAGTACTTC	CASSLIAGETYEQYF
few	18	TRBD1	TRBV30	TRBJ2-6	TGTGCCTGGAGTGGGACAGGGGGCTTTATCTCTGGGGCCAACGTCCTGACTTTC	CAWSGTGGFISGANVLTF
NA	15	TRBD2	TRBV15	TRBJ2-7	TGTGCCACCAGCCCCCAGACTAGCGGGAGTGGCGAGCAGTACTTC	CATSPQTSGSGEQYF
NA	15	NA	TRBV9	TRBJ2-7	TGTGCCAGCAGCTTGGGGCGTTACAAGGGCTCCGAGCAGTACTTC	CASSLGRYKGSEQYF
many	17	NA	TRBV15	TRBJ2-7	TGTGCCACCAGCAGAGATTGGGGACTGTCTCGCGGTGACGAGCAGTACTTC	CATSRDWGLSRGDEQYF
NA	11	NA	TRBV12-5	TRBJ1-5	TGTGCTAGTGGACCGGATCAGCCCCAGCATTTT	CASGPDQPQHF
NA	13	NA	TRBV7-9	TRBJ2-3	TGTGCCAGCAATAGACAGAACACAGATACGCAGTATTTT	CASNRQNTDTQYF
many	15	TRBD2	TRBV5-6	TRBJ2-7	TGTGCCAGCAGCTACTTAGCGGGAGGGGCCTACGAGCAGTACTTC	CASSYLAGGAYEQYF
NA	11	NA	TRBV29-1	TRBJ2-2	TGCAGCGTTGAACGGACCGGGGAGCTGTTTTTT	CSVERTGELFF
NA	14	NA	TRBV7-9	TRBJ1-6	TGTGCCAGCAGCTTTCCCCTGGGGCAGGGCCCCCTCCACTTT	CASSFPLGQGPLHF
many	13	NA	TRBV7-9	TRBJ2-7	TGTGCCAGCAGCTTAAACAGGGCCGACGAGCAGTACTTC	CASSLNRADEQYF
many	15	NA	TRBV20-1	TRBJ2-1	TGCAGTGCTAGAGAGGGAGGTCCCTCCTACAATGAGCAGTTCTTC	CSAREGGPSYNEQFF
many	14	NA	TRBV5-4	TRBJ2-3	TGTGCCAGCAGCGTCCCACAAGGCACAGATACGCAGTATTTT	CASSVPQGTDTQYF
many	16	NA	TRBV5-1	TRBJ2-6	TGCGCCAGCAGCTTGGAAGGGGCGCGTGGGGCCAACGTCCTGACTTTC	CASSLEGARGANVLTF
many	13	NA	TRBV20-1	TRBJ2-1	TGCAGTGCTATAAGGGACGGTGACAATGAGCAGTTCTTC	CSAIRDGDNEQFF
many	13	NA	TRBV5-4	TRBJ2-1	TGTGCCAGCACGGGTTCATCCTACAATGAGCAGTTCTTC	CASTGSSYNEQFF
many	20	TRBD2	TRBV11-1	TRBJ2-3	TGTGCCAGCAGCTCGCCTCTTTCTACCGGGACTAGCGGGGGCACAGATACGCAGTATTTT	CASSSPLSTGTSGGTDTQYF
NA	14	TRBD1	TRBV20-1	TRBJ1-2	TGCACCCCCTCTAGAGGACAGGGGGCAGGGGGCTACACCTTC	CTPSRGQGAGGYTF
many	16	TRBD1	TRBV4-2	TRBJ2-3	TGTGCCAGCAGCCACCTCCGGGACAGGGTAACAGATACGCAGTATTTT	CASSHLRDRVTDTQYF
many	14	NA	TRBV28	TRBJ2-1	TGTGCCAGCAGTCCCCCCGGCTTCTACAATGAGCAGTTCTTC	CASSPPGFYNEQFF
NA	16	TRBD2	TRBV13	TRBJ2-1	TGTGCCAGCATCATCCAGTCTAGCGGGGCCTACAATGAGCAGTTCTTC	CASIIQSSGAYNEQFF
many	13	NA	TRBV29-1	TRBJ2-7	TGCAGCGCCCTAGGGGGGAAGAACTACGAGCAGTACTTC	CSALGGKNYEQYF
many	14	TRBD2	TRBV11-1	TRBJ2-3	TGTGCCAGCAGCTCGATAGCGGGGGGCCTTATAATCTATTTT	CASSSIAGGLIIYF
many	13	NA	TRBV7-9	TRBJ2-4	TGTGCAGCATCCCCCAGGGGAGAAAACATTCAGTACTTC	CAASPRGENIQYF
many	13	NA	TRBV12-3/TRBV12-4	TRBJ2-3	TGTGCCAGCAGTCCAGCTTCCACAGATACGCAGTATTTT	CASSPASTDTQYF
many	16	NA	TRBV11-3	TRBJ1-6	TGTGCCAGCAGCTTGAGGGGAGGCTCCTATAATTCACCCCTCCACTTT	CASSLRGGSYNSPLHF
once	15	TRBD2	TRBV19	TRBJ2-2	TGTGCCAGTAGTATAAGCGGGGGGGCTGCGGGGGAGCTGTTTTTT	CASSISGGAAGELFF
many	12	TRBD1	TRBV20-1	TRBJ1-2	TGCAGTGCTCCCACAGGGGCCTATGGCTACACCTTC	CSAPTGAYGYTF
many	14	NA	TRBV5-5	TRBJ2-7	TGTGCCAGCAGCTTTAAGGGTCTCTTCTACGAGCAGTACTTC	CASSFKGLFYEQYF
many	15	TRBD1	TRBV11-2	TRBJ1-6	TGTGCCAGCAGCTTAATCCGACAGGGTGGTTCACCCCTCCACTTT	CASSLIRQGGSPLHF
many	13	TRBD2	TRBV27	TRBJ2-7	TGTGCCAGTGGGACTAGCGGGACCTACGAGCAGTACTTC	CASGTSGTYEQYF